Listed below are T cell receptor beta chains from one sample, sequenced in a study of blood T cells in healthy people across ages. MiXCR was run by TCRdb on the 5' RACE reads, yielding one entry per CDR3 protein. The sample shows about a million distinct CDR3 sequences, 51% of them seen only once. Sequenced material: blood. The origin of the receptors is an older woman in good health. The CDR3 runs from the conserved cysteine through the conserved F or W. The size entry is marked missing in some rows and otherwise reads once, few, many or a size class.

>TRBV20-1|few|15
CSARVLVESNQPQHF
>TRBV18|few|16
CASSRSGGQKVDGYTF
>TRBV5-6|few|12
CASSLAVGEQFF
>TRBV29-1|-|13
CSVEIAGAYEQYF
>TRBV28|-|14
CASSPPQTNQPQHF
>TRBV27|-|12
CASSSGGLEQFF
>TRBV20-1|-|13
CSAHYGIQETQYF
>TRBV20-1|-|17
CSARQLDRSSYNSPLHF
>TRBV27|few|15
CASSLGSGRFYEQYF
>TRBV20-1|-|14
CSASPLAQVYEQYF
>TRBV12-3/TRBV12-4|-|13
CASSLKAWGGYTF